The next 18 T cell receptor beta chains were all read from a single sample in a study of OX40 agonist ivuxolimab in advanced cancers. Some clones are missing from TCRdb's copy, which holds only in-frame ones; the method was immunoSEQ multiplex PCR. The data contain under 80,000 clones, 90% to 95% of them seen just once; the ten biggest clones take up approximately 0.3%. The specimen comprised CD4+ or CD8+ T cells sorted from blood, sampled in a trial of the OX40 agonist ivuxolimab. Receptors originate from an adult with an advanced solid tumor such as melanoma, head and neck, liver or kidney cancer.

The chain is built from TRBV7-8 and TRBJ2-5, with no clear D. Trimming removed 1 base from V and 4 bases from J, with 7 bases in between. The germline V gene encodes CDR1 SGHVS and CDR2 FQNEAQ. CDR3 length: 13 residues. CDR3 region: CASSLGLVETQYF. The CDR3 DNA reads as TGTGCCAGCAGCTTAGGGCTAGTAGAGACCCAGTACTTC.

This clone was recorded only once. The CDR3 sequence: CASSGDVRFANEKLFF. CDR3 sequence (DNA): TGTGCCAGCAGTGGCGACGTTCGGTTCGCTAATGAAAAACTGTTTTTT. The chain carries TRBV28 and TRBJ1-4; D remains unclear. Trimming stripped 5 bases from V and 3 bases from J, with 16 bases between. CDR3 length: 16 amino acids. The germline gives CDR1 MDHEN, CDR2 SYDVKM. The whole variable domain, filled in from reference TRBV28 and TRBJ1-4, reads DVKVTQSSRYLVKRTGEKVFLECVQDMDHENMFWYRQDPGLGLRLIYFSYDVKMKEKGDIPEGYSVSREKKERFSLILESASTNQTSMYLCASSGDVRFANEKLFFGSGTQLSVL.

The rearrangement uses TRBV28 and TRBJ1-5; tentative D call: TRBD1 (5 bases). The length of the CDR3 is 15 residues. The germline V and J ends were trimmed by 6 bases and 4 bases, with 16 bases remaining between them. Per the germline V gene, CDR1 is MDHEN and CDR2 is SYDVKM. CDR3 protein: CASSLLGGRNQPQHF. CDR3 DNA: TGTGCCAGCAGCCTGCTGGGGGGTCGAAATCAGCCCCAGCATTTT. Together with reference TRBV28 and TRBJ1-5, the CDR3 gives the full variable domain: DVKVTQSSRYLVKRTGEKVFLECVQDMDHENMFWYRQDPGLGLRLIYFSYDVKMKEKGDIPEGYSVSREKKERFSLILESASTNQTSMYLCASSLLGGRNQPQHFGDGTRLSIL.

The CDR3 DNA reads TGCGCCAGCAGCCAAGATATGAACTTTGAGGGTTGGGATAATTCACCCCTCCACTTT. It codes for CASSQDMNFEGWDNSPLHF. The rearrangement uses TRBV4-3 and TRBJ1-6; D uncertain. The CDR3 has 19 residues. V was pared by 0 bases and J by 5 bases, with 20 bases between. In germline, CDR1 is LGHNA, CDR2 YSLEER.

This clone was found once. The V and J genes are TRBV2 and TRBJ1-3, with D hard to call. V was shortened by 2 bases and J by 4 bases, with 6 bases between the two germline ends. From germline, CDR1 is SNHLY and CDR2 FYNNEI. The CDR3 covers 13 residues. The CDR3 reads CASSETPGNTIYF. In nucleotides, the CDR3 is TGTGCCAGCAGTGAAACACCGGGAAACACCATATATTTT.

The CDR3 region has the DNA TGTGCCAGCAGGCTACGGGACAGGGGATACACCATATATTTT. Translated: CASRLRDRGYTIYF. The chain links TRBV6-1 to TRBJ1-3; 10 positions agree with TRBD1. Per the germline V gene, CDR1 is MNHNS and CDR2 is SASEGT. The CDR3 totals 14 residues. Trimming cost V 6 bases and J 8 bases; bases outside gene matches: 7.

The V call is TRBV7-8, the J call TRBJ2-1; the D gene is possibly TRBD2 (6 bases). The CDR3 sequence is 16 residues long. Germline CDR1 SGHVS, CDR2 FQNEAQ. Trimming took off 5 bases at V and 0 bases at J, with 14 bases between the two ends. CDR3 protein: CASSTKRVFSYNEQFF. The CDR3 DNA reads TGTGCCAGCAGCACCAAGCGGGTCTTCTCCTACAATGAGCAGTTCTTC.

The rearrangement links TRBV11-2 to TRBJ2-5, with 9 bases identical to TRBD1. The germline V gene has CDR1 SGHAT and CDR2 FQNNGV. Trimming cost V 5 bases and J 5 bases; bases outside gene matches: 9. This CDR3 comprises 15 residues. CDR3 in amino acids: CASSRGTGFGETQYF. In nucleotides, the CDR3 is TGTGCCAGCAGCCGCGGGACAGGGTTCGGGGAGACCCAGTACTTC.

The rearrangement joins TRBV18 to TRBJ2-5; D might be TRBD1 (5 bases). The CDR3 runs to 14 residues. The V gene's germline CDR1 is KGHSH and CDR2 LQKENI. The germline V and J ends were trimmed by 4 bases and 1 base, with 10 bases remaining between them. The CDR3 reads CASSLQELQETQYF. The CDR3 bases are TGTGCCAGCTCACTACAGGAGCTCCAAGAGACCCAGTACTTC.

The chain has TRBV5-6 and TRBJ1-1, with TRBD1 as a possible D gene (6 bases). V lost 4 bases, J lost 8 bases, and 18 bases lay in between. Per the germline V gene, CDR1 is SGHDT and CDR2 is YYEEEE. CDR3 length equals 14 residues. The CDR3 DNA sequence: TGTGCCAGCAGCCCGACCCGGAGGACAGACGAAGCTTTCTTT. It is translated as CASSPTRRTDEAFF. The full variable domain, its missing parts supplied by reference TRBV5-6 and TRBJ1-1, is DAGVTQSPTHLIKTRGQQVTLRCSPKSGHDTVSWYQQALGQGPQFIFQYYEEEERQRGNFPDRFSGHQFPNYSSELNVNALLLGDSALYLCASSPTRRTDEAFFGQGTRLTVV.

The rearrangement uses TRBV6-4 and TRBJ2-1; maybe TRBD1 (5 bases). This CDR3 has 15 residues. The germline V gene encodes CDR1 MRHNA and CDR2 SNTAGT. V was shortened by 9 bases and J by 6 bases, with 21 bases between the two germline ends. The CDR3 region is CASQNPGKRSNEQFF. In nucleotides, the CDR3 is TGTGCCAGTCAAAATCCAGGGAAACGGTCCAATGAGCAGTTCTTC.

The chain uses TRBV6-5 and TRBJ1-6; D is unresolved. Trimming left V 0 bases short and J 8 bases short, with 11 bases between. From germline, CDR1 is MNHEY and CDR2 SVGAGI. CDR3 size: 15 residues. CDR3 region: CASSYSRASYSPLHF. CDR3 nucleotide sequence: TGTGCCAGCAGTTACTCCCGAGCCTCTTATTCACCCCTCCACTTT.

This clone showed up just a few times. This chain connects TRBV19 to TRBJ1-5; weak D call: TRBD1 (5 bases). This CDR3 contains 15 residues. Germline CDR1 and CDR2: LNHDA and SQIVND (reference sequence). V lost 1 base to trimming and J lost 4 bases, with 11 bases between them. CDR3 amino acids: CASSIVPGTNQPQHF. The CDR3 DNA is TGTGCCAGTAGTATAGTCCCAGGGACGAATCAGCCCCAGCATTTT.

This chain uses TRBV9 with TRBJ2-1; either TRBD1 or TRBD2 may fit D (5 bases each). Germline CDR1 reads SGDLS; CDR2 reads YYNGEE. Trimming left V 3 bases short and J 0 bases short, with 13 bases between. The CDR3 contains 16 residues. The CDR3 DNA is TGTGCCAGCAGCGCCCAACCTGGGGGCTCCTACAATGAGCAGTTCTTC. Its protein product is CASSAQPGGSYNEQFF.

This chain joins TRBV7-3 and TRBJ2-3, with a possible D match to TRBD2 (7 bases). The germline CDR1 and CDR2 sequences are SGHTA and FQGTGA. Trimming removed 8 bases at V and 1 base at J, with 13 bases between. This CDR3 has 14 amino acids. CDR3 sequence reads: CASSIGGGTDTQYF. The CDR3, as DNA: TGTGCCAGCTCCATAGGGGGGGGCACAGATACGCAGTATTTT.

The V call is TRBV5-8, the J call TRBJ1-5, with 7 positions matching TRBD1. Germline lookup yields CDR1 SGHTS and CDR2 YDEGEE. CDR3 size: 16 residues. V gave up 4 bases and J gave up 2 bases; unmatched junction bases: 9. CDR3 protein: CASSPGTAHGNQPQHF. CDR3 DNA: TGTGCCAGCAGCCCTGGGACAGCCCATGGCAATCAGCCCCAGCATTTT.

This chain's CDR3 is CSVEVGRGSYEQYF. The CDR3, as DNA: TGCAGCGTTGAAGTTGGCAGGGGATCCTACGAGCAGTACTTC. The chain has TRBV29-1 and TRBJ2-7; TRBD1 might be the D (6 bases). The V end was cut by 1 base, the J end by 1 base, with 11 bases between. The CDR3 is 14 residues long. The germline V gene has CDR1 SQVTM and CDR2 ANQGSEA.

A remark on this clone: Other DNA sequences of this sample code for an identical CDR3. This rearrangement joins TRBV28 to TRBJ1-3; D unclear. V was cut by 5 bases and J by 0 bases, with 8 bases left in between. The CDR3 loop spans 14 amino acids. The germline V gene encodes CDR1 MDHEN and CDR2 SYDVKM. This CDR3 is CASSPSLSGNTIYF. The DNA for the CDR3 is TGTGCCAGCAGTCCCTCCCTCTCTGGAAACACCATATATTTT.